This TCR beta chain comes out of a study of cytomegalovirus exposure and HLA in healthy donors. Using immunoSEQ multiplex PCR, the repertoire was profiled, and TCRdb retains in-frame clones only, with some absent. The sample holds roughly 140,000 clones; around nine tenths are singletons and the top ten take around 3.4%. In regard to this clone: What it recognizes is unknown.

Study results and limitations: Most TCRs appeared rarely, but some public TCRs recurred in many donors.

The CDR3 has 17 amino acids. Germline CDR1 is SGHAT and CDR2 is FQNNGV. Losses at the gene ends were 4 bases for V and 6 bases for J; bases not matched to a gene: 15. Sequencing used PBMCs. This clonotype originated in a woman aged 18-30 years in good health and CMV-seropositive. The V and J genes are TRBV11-2 and TRBJ2-1, with TRBD1 matching 7 bases. The CDR3 loop is CASSSHRGRISRNEQFF. Here the CDR3 DNA reads TGTGCCAGCAGCTCCCACAGGGGAAGAATATCGCGCAATGAGCAGTTCTTC.